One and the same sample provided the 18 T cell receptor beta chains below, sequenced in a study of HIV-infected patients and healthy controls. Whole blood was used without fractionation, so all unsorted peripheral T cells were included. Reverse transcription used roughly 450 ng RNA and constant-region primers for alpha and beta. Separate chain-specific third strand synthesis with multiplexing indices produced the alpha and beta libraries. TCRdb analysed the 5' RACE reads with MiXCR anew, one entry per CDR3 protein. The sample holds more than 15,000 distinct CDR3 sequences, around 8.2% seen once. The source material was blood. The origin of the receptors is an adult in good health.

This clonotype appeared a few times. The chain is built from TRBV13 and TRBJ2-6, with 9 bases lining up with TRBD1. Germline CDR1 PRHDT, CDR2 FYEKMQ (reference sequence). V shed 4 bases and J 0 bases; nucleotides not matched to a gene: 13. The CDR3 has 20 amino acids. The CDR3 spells CASSSLVRQGDSSGANVLTF. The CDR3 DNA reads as TGTGCCAGCAGCTCGCTCGTTCGACAGGGGGACAGCTCTGGGGCCAACGTCCTGACTTTC. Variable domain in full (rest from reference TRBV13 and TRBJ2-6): AAGVIQSPRHLIKEKRETATLKCYPIPRHDTVYWYQQGPGQDPQFLISFYEKMQSDKGSIPDRFSAQQFSDYHSELNMSSLELGDSALYFCASSSLVRQGDSSGANVLTFGAGSRLTVL.

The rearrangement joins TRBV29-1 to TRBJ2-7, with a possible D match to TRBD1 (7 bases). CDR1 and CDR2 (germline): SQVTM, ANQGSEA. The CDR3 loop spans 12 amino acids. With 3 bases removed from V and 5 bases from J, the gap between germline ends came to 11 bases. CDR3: CSVDQGGDEQYF. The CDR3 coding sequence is TGCAGCGTTGACCAGGGGGGCGACGAGCAGTACTTC.

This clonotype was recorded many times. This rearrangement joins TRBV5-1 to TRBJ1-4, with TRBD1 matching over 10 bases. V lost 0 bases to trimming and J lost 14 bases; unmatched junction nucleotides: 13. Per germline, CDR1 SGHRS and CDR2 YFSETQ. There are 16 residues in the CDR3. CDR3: CASSLEVRDRGGLLFF. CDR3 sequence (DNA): TGCGCCAGCAGCTTGGAAGTCCGGGACAGGGGAGGTCTTCTGTTTTTT.

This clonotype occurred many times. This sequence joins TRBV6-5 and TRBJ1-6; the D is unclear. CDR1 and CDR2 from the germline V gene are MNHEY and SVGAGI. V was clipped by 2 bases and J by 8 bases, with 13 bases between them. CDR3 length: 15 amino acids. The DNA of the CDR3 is TGTGCCAGCAGTTACGAGCCTCGAAGGGATTCACCCCTCCACTTT. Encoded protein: CASSYEPRRDSPLHF.

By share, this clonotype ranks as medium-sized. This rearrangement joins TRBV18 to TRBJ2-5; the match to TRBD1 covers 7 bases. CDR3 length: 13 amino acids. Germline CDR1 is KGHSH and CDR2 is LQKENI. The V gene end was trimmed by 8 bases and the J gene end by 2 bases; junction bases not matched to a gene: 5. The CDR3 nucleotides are TGTGCCAGCCACAGGGGAGAACAAGAGACCCAGTACTTC. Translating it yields CASHRGEQETQYF.

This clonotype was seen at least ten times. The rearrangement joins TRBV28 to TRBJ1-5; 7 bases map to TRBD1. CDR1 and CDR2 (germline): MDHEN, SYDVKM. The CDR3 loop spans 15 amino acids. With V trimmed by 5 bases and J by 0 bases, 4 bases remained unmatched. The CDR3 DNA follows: TGTGCCAGCAGTCCGGACAGGTCTAGCAATCAGCCCCAGCATTTT. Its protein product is CASSPDRSSNQPQHF.

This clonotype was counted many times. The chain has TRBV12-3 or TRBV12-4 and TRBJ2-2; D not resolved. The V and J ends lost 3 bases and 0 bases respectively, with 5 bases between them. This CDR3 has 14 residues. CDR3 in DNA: TGTGCCAGCAGTTTGAGCCCGAACACCGGGGAGCTGTTTTTT. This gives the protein CASSLSPNTGELFF.

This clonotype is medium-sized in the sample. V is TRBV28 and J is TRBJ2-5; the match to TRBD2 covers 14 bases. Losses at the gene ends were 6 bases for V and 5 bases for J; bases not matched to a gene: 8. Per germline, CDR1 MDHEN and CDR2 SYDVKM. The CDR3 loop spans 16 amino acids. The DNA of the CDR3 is TGTGCCAGCAGCTTCAGGACTAGCGGGAGGTGGGAGACCCAGTACTTC. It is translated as CASSFRTSGRWETQYF.

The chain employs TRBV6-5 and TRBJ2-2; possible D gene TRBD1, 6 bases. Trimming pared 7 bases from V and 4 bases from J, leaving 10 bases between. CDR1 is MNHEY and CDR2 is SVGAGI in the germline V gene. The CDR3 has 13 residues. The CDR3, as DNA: TGTGCCAGCACCCAGGACAGCACCGGGGAGCTGTTTTTT. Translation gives CASTQDSTGELFF.

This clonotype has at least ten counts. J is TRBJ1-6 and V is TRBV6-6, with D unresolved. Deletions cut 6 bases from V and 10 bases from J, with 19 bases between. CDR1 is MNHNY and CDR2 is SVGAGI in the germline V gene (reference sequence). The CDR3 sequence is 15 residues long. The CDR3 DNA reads TGTGCCAGCAGGGCTCCAGGACCAAGTGGGTCACCCCTCCACTTT. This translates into CASRAPGPSGSPLHF.

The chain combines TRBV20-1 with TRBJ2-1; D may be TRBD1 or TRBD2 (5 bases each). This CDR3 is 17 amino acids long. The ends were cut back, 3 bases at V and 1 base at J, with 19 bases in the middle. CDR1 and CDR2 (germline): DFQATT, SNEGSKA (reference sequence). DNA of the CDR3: TGCAGTGCTAGTGCCACTTTCCGGGGCGAATCCTACAATGAGCAGTTCTTC. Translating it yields CSASATFRGESYNEQFF.

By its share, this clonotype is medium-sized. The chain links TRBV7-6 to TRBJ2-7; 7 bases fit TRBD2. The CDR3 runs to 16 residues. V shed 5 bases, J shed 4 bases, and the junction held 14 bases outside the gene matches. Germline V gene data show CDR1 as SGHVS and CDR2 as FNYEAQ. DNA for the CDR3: TGTGCCAGCAGCCCCCAAGCGGGATCTCTCCTTTACGAGCAGTACTTC. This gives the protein CASSPQAGSLLYEQYF.

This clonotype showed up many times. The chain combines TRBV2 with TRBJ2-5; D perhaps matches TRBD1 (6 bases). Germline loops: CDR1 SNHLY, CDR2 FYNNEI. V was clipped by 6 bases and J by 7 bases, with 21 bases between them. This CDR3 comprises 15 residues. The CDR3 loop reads CASSKDRRPEGTQYF. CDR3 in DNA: TGTGCCAGCAGCAAAGACAGGAGGCCAGAGGGGACCCAGTACTTC.

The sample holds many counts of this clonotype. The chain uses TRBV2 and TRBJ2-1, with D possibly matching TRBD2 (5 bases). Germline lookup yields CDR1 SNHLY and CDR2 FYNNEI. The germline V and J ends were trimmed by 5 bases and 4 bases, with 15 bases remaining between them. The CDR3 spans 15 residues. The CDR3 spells CASSYLGVEYNEQFF. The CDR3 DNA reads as TGTGCCAGCAGTTACCTGGGAGTGGAGTACAATGAGCAGTTCTTC.

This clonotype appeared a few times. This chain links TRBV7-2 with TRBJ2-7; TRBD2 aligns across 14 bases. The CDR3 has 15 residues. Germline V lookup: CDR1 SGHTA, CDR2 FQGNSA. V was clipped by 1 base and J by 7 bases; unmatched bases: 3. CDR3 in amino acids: CASSLGLAGGVEQYF. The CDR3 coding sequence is TGTGCCAGCAGCTTAGGACTAGCGGGAGGGGTGGAGCAGTACTTC.

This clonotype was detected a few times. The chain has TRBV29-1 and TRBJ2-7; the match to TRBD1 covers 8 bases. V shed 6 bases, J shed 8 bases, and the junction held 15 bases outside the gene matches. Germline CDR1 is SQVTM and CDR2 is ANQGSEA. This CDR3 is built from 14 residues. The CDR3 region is CSVILDRAMVKQYF. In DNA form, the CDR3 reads TGCAGCGTGATCCTGGACAGGGCTATGGTAAAGCAGTACTTC.

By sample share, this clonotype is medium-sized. This chain's CDR3 is CASSWGNEQFF. DNA of the CDR3: TGTGCCAGCAGCTGGGGAAATGAGCAGTTCTTC. The gene calls are TRBV5-5 and TRBJ2-1; D remains unclear. V lost 3 bases and J lost 7, with 5 bases in between. The CDR3 loop spans 11 amino acids. Germline V gene data show CDR1 as SGHKS and CDR2 as YYEKEE (reference sequence).

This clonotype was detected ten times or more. CDR3 nucleotides: TGTGCCAGCAGTACAGGGGGCGGAAAAGAGACCCAGTACTTC. The encoded protein is CASSTGGGKETQYF. The chain couples TRBV12-3 or TRBV12-4 to TRBJ2-5; 9 bases match TRBD1. This CDR3 is built from 14 residues. V lost 5 bases to trimming and J lost 3 bases; unmatched junction nucleotides: 4.